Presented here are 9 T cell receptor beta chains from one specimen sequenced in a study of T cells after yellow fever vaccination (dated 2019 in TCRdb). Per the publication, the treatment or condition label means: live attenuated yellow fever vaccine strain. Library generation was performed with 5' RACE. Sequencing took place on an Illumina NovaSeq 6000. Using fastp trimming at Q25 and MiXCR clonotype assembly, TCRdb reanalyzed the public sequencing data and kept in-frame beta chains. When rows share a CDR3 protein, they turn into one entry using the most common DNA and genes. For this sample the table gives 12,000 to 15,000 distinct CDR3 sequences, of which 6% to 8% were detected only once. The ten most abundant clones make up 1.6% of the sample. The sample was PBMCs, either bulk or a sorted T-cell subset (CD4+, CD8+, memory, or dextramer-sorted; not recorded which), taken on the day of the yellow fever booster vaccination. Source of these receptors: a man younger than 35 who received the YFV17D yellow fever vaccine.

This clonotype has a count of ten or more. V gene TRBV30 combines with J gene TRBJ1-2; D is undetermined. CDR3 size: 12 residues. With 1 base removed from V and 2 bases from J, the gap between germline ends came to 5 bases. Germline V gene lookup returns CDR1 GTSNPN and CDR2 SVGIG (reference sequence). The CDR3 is CAWSERNYGYTF. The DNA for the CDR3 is TGTGCCTGGAGTGAGAGGAACTATGGCTACACCTTC.

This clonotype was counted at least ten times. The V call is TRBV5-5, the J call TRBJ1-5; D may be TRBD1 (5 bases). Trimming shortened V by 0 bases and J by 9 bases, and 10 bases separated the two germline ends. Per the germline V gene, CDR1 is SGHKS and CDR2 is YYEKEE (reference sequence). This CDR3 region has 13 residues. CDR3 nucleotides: TGTGCCAGCAGCTTGGCCATGGGGACGCCCCAGCATTTT. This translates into CASSLAMGTPQHF.

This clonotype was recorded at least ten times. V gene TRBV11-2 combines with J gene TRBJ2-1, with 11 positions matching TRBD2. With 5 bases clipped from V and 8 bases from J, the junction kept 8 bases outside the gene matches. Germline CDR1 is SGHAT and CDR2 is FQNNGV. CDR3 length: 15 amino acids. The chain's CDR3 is CASSPTSGVKDEQFF. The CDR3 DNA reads TGTGCCAGCAGCCCGACTAGCGGGGTAAAGGATGAGCAGTTCTTC. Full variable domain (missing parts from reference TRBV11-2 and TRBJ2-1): EAGVAQSPRYKIIEKRQSVAFWCNPISGHATLYWYQQILGQGPKLLIQFQNNGVVDDSQLPKDRFSAERLKGVDSTLKIQPAKLEDSAVYLCASSPTSGVKDEQFFGPGTRLTVL.

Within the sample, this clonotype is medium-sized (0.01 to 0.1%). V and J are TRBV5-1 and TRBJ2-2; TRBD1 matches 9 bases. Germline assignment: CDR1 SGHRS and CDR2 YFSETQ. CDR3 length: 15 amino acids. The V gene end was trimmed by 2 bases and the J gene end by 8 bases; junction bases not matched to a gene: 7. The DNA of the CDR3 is TGCGCCAGCAGCTTCCGGACAGGGGCGACTGGGGAGCTGTTTTTT. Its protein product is CASSFRTGATGELFF.

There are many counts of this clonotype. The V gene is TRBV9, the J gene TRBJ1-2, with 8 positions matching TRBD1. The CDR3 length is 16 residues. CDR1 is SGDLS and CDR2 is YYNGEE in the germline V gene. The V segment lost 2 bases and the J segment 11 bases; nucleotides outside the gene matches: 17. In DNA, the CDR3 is TGTGCCAGCAGCGTTTCCTTCGGACAGGGTCAATCCCGATACACCTTC. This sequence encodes CASSVSFGQGQSRYTF.

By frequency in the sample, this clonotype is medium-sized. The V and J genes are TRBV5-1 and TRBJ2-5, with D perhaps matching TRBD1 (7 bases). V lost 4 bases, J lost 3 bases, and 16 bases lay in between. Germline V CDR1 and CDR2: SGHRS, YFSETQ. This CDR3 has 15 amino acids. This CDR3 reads CASSPQGGTEETQYF. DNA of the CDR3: TGCGCCAGCAGCCCACAAGGCGGGACAGAAGAGACCCAGTACTTC. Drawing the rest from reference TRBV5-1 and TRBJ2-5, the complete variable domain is KAGVTQTPRYLIKTRGQQVTLSCSPISGHRSVSWYQQTPGQGLQFLFEYFSETQRNKGNFPGRFSGRQFSNSRSEMNVSTLELGDSALYLCASSPQGGTEETQYFGPGTRLLVL.

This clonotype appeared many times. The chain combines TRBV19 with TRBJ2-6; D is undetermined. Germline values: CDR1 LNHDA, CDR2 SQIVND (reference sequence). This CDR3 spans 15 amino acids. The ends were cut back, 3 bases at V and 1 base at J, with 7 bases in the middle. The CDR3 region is CASSIVSSGANVLTF. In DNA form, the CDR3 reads TGTGCCAGTAGTATTGTTAGTTCTGGGGCCAACGTCCTGACTTTC.

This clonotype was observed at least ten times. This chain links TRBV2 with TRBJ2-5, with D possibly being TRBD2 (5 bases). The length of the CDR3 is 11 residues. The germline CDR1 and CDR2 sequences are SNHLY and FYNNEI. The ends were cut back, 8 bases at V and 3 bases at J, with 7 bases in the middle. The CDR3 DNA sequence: TGTGCCAGCCGGGGAGAAGAGACCCAGTACTTC. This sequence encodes CASRGEETQYF. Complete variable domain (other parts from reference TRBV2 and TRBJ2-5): EPEVTQTPSHQVTQMGQEVILRCVPISNHLYFYWYRQILGQKVEFLVSFYNNEISEKSEIFDDQFSVERPDGSNFTLKIRSTKLEDSAMYFCASRGEETQYFGPGTRLLVL.

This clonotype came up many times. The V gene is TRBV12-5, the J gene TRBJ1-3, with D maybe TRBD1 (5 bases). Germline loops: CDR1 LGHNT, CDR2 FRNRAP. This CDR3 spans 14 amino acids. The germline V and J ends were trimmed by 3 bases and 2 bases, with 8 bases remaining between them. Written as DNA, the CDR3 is TGTGCTAGTGGTTTATTAGGGGCTGGAAACACCATATATTTT. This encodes CASGLLGAGNTIYF.